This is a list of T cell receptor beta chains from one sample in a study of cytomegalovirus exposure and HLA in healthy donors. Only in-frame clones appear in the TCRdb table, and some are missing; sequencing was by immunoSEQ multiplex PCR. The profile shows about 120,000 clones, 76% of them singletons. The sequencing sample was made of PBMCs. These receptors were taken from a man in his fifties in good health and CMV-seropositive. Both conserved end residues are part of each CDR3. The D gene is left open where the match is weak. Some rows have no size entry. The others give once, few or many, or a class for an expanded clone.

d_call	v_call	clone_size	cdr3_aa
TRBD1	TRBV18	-	CASSLGTVSNQPQHF
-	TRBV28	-	CASSSAGELGAFF
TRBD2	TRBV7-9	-	CASARTSGRANEQFF
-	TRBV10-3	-	CAISESLPGYTEQYF
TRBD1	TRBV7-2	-	CASRTGTGRYNSPLHF
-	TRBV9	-	CASSPRQFTAGANVLTF
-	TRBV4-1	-	CASSQEPGLNTGELFF
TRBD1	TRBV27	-	CASSYSGQGAAHEQYF
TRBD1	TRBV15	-	CATSSDRGTEAFF
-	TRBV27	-	CAVVSLDYEQYF
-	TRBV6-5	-	CASSSRGETQYF
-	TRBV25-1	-	CASSKPSGNTIYF
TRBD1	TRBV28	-	CASRQGGYEQYF
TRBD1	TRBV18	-	CASSPQGAEYYGYTF
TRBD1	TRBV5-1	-	CASSFAGTVSYEQYF
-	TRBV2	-	CASSPAGLTEAFF
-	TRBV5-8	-	CASSLAGRAPSYNEQFF
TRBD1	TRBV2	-	CASSDPAGGSYNEQFF
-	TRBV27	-	CASSLRPGKGEQYF
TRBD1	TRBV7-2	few	CASSLGQGPYNEQFF
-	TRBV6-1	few	CASSEVGEAFF
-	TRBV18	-	CASSPSATGHSQPQHF
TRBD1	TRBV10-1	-	CASSEGRGHSGGYTF
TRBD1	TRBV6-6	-	CASRSRDRNLYGYTF
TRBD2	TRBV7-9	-	CASSLGLAGAYEQYF
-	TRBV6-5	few	CASRNGETNTEAFF
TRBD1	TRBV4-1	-	CASSQDPRGRGPDTQYF
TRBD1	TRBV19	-	CASRLGQGRRQTQYF
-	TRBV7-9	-	CASSTGQISTDTQYF
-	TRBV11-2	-	CASSLVSGRETQYF
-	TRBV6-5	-	CASSPPVRSYEQYF
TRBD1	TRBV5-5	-	CASSPGQGSQPQHF
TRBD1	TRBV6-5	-	CASSSGTGGYEQYF
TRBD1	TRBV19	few	CASSIAGRGLNTDTQYF
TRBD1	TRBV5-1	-	CASSYGTDFRYEQYF
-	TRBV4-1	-	CASSQVRGHEQYF
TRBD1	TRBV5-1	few	CASTEQGADTGELFF
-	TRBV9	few	CASSVREGGSRDEQFF
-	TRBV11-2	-	CASNWAVNTGELFF
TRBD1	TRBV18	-	CASSPRDRLDYGYTF
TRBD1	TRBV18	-	CASSPIGTGKDHGYTF
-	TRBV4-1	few	CASSQDLSGEQYF